The clone carrying this TCR beta chain was detected a few times. The data stem from a study of spatial heterogeneity in lung cancer. Sample time point: sample taken at primary tumor resection. Whole RNA obtained from tumor, nontumor lung or frozen PBMC underwent sequencing without sorting. The donor group consisted of approximately 77 patients who had untreated, early-stage non-small cell lung cancer. TCRdb ran MiXCR on the 5' RACE reads and lists one entry per CDR3 protein. This table holds about 92,000 distinct CDR3 sequences, more than 10% found once. The germline V gene encodes CDR1 SEHNR and CDR2 FQNEAQ (reference sequence). Deletions cut 4 bases from V and 6 bases from J, with 20 bases between. The CDR3 is 16 amino acids.

The rearrangement links TRBV7-9 to TRBJ2-3, with D maybe TRBD1 (6 bases). The TCR was taken from a male donor with early-stage non-small cell lung cancer. The input for sequencing was PBMCs, taken at surgery. Here the CDR3 DNA reads TGTGCCAGCAGCTCCGCCGCCGACAGGCCGGCGGATACGCAGTATTTT. Translation: CASSSAADRPADTQYF.